Following are 4 T cell receptor beta chains from one sample sequenced in a study of blood T cells in healthy people across ages. For the second PCR, which ran for roughly 7 to 11 cycles, a sample-barcoded 5' primer and a J-beta primer mix were used. TCRdb passed the 5' RACE reads through MiXCR, listing each CDR3 protein once. The sample lists some 800,000 distinct CDR3 sequences, more than 40% seen once, with nearly 20% in the top ten. Specimen: blood. The origin of the receptors is a man in his sixties in good health.

V gene TRBV5-6 combines with J gene TRBJ2-1, with a weak D call TRBD2 (5 bases). Germline-derived CDR1 and CDR2 are SGHDT and YYEEEE. The V end lost 4 bases, the J end lost 14 bases, and 13 bases lay between the germline ends. The CDR3 consists of 11 residues. Written as DNA, the CDR3 is TGTGCCAGCAGCCACCCGGGGAAAGAGTTCTTC. Residues: CASSHPGKEFF.

The V gene is TRBV3-1, the J gene TRBJ2-5; weak D call: TRBD2 (6 bases). Germline CDR1 is LGHDT and CDR2 is YNNKEL (reference sequence). V lost 1 base, J lost 5 bases, and 17 bases lay in between. The CDR3 contains 16 residues. The CDR3 is CASSQGRRGKRETQYF. CDR3 in DNA: TGTGCCAGCAGCCAAGGAAGGAGGGGAAAACGGGAGACCCAGTACTTC.

The sample holds a few counts of this clonotype. V and J are TRBV6-2 or TRBV6-3 and TRBJ1-2; the D is unclear. CDR1 and CDR2 (germline): MNHEY, SVGEGT. Trimming stripped 10 bases from V and 0 bases from J, with 9 bases between. The CDR3 consists of 12 residues. The DNA for the CDR3 is TGTGCCATCGGTCAAGCTAACTATGGCTACACCTTC. Residues: CAIGQANYGYTF.

The chain has TRBV7-2 and TRBJ1-1; D remains ambiguous. CDR1 and CDR2 from the germline V gene are SGHTA and FQGNSA. Trimming removed 0 bases from V and 0 bases from J, with 8 bases in between. The CDR3 sequence is 15 residues long. DNA for the CDR3: TGTGCCAGCAGCTTAGCGTACACGATGAACACTGAAGCTTTCTTT. Amino acid sequence: CASSLAYTMNTEAFF. The full variable domain, with the rest looked up from reference TRBV7-2 and TRBJ1-1, is GAGVSQSPSNKVTEKGKDVELRCDPISGHTALYWYRQSLGQGLEFLIYFQGNSAPDKSGLPSDRFSAERTGGSVSTLTIQRTQQEDSAVYLCASSLAYTMNTEAFFGQGTRLTVV.